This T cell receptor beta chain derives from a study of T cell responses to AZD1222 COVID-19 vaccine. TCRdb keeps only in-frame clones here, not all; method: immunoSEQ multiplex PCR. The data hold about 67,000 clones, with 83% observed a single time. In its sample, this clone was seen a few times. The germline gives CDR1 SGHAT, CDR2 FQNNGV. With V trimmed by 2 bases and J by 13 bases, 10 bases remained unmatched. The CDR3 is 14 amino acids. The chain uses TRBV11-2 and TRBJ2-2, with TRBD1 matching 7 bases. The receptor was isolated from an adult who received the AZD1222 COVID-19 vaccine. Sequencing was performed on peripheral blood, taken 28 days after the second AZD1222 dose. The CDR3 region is CASSLIHGTEGLFF. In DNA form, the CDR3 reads TGTGCCAGCAGCTTAATCCACGGGACAGAAGGGCTGTTTTTT.